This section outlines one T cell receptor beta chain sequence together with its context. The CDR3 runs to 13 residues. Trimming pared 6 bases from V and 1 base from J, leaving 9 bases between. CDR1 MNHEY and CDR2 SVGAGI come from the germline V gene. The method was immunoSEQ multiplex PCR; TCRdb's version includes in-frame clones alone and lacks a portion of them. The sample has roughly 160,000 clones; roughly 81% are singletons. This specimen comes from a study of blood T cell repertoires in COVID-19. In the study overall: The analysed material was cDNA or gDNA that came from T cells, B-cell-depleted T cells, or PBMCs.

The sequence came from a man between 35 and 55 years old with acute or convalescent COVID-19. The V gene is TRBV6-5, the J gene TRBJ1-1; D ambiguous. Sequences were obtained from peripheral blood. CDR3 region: CASRSSRNTEAFF. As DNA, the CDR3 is TGTGCCAGCAGATCTAGCCGGAACACTGAAGCTTTCTTT.